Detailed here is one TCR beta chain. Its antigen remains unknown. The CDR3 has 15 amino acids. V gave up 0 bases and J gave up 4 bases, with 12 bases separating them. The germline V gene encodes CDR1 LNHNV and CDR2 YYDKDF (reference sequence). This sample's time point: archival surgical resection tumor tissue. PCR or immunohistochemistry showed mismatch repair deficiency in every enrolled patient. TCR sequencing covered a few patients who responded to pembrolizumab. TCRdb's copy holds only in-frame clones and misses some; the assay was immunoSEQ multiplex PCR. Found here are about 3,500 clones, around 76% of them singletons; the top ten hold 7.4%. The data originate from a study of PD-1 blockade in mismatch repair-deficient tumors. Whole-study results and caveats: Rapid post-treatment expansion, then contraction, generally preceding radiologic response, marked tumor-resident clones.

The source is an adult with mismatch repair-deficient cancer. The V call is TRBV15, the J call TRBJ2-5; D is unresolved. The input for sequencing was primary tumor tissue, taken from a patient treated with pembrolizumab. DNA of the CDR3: TGTGCCACCAGCAGAGATCAAGCACAGCCAGAGACCCAGTACTTC. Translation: CATSRDQAQPETQYF.